The 5 T cell receptor beta chains below were found in one sample sequenced in a study of long-term antiretroviral therapy in people with HIV. Researchers report immunoSEQ v3.0 was run at survey level. Using immunoSEQ multiplex PCR, the repertoire was profiled, and TCRdb retains in-frame clones only, with some absent. The table lists fewer than 45,000 clones, less than 85% of them singletons. The source was unsorted PBMCs, collected 3.4 years after starting antiretroviral therapy. The receptors originated from a man younger than 45 with HIV.

This chain connects TRBV4-3 to TRBJ2-7; D remains ambiguous. With 7 bases removed from V and 3 bases from J, the gap between germline ends came to 7 bases. The CDR3 consists of 11 residues. Germline lookup yields CDR1 LGHNA and CDR2 YSLEER. The CDR3: CASTPVYEQYF. The DNA of the CDR3 is TGCGCCAGCACCCCAGTCTACGAGCAGTACTTC.

The chain links TRBV5-8 to TRBJ2-7, with D possibly being TRBD2 (5 bases). V lost 5 bases and J lost 4, with 10 bases in between. The length of the CDR3 is 12 residues. Germline V lookup: CDR1 SGHTS, CDR2 YDEGEE. CDR3 sequence reads: CASRERGYEQYF. In DNA, the CDR3 is TGTGCCAGCAGGGAACGGGGTTACGAGCAGTACTTC.

This sequence joins TRBV11-2 and TRBJ2-1; no clear D gene. V shed 3 bases and J shed 6 bases, with 6 bases lying between them. CDR3 length equals 12 residues. Germline V CDR1 and CDR2: SGHAT, FQNNGV. CDR3 in amino acids: CASSFLGNEQFF. The CDR3 DNA sequence: TGTGCCAGCAGCTTTCTTGGCAATGAGCAGTTCTTC.

A single count supports this clone. The CDR3 coding sequence is TGTGCCAGCAGTTTAGCCTTAGGGGGCCTTAGCGAGCAGTACTTC. Translated: CASSLALGGLSEQYF. V gene TRBV28 combines with J gene TRBJ2-7, with 7 bases aligning to TRBD1. The germline CDR1 and CDR2 sequences are MDHEN and SYDVKM. The CDR3 sequence is 15 residues long. The ends lost 2 bases at V and 6 bases at J; junction bases unmatched: 10.

The chain combines TRBV5-1 with TRBJ2-1; 7 positions match TRBD2. Trimming removed 4 bases from V and 0 bases from J; junction bases left unmatched: 7. Germline CDR1 reads SGHRS; CDR2 reads YFSETQ. CDR3 size: 16 residues. The CDR3 loop is CASSLPSGPSYNEQFF. Here the CDR3 DNA reads TGCGCCAGCAGCCTCCCTAGCGGCCCCTCCTACAATGAGCAGTTCTTC.